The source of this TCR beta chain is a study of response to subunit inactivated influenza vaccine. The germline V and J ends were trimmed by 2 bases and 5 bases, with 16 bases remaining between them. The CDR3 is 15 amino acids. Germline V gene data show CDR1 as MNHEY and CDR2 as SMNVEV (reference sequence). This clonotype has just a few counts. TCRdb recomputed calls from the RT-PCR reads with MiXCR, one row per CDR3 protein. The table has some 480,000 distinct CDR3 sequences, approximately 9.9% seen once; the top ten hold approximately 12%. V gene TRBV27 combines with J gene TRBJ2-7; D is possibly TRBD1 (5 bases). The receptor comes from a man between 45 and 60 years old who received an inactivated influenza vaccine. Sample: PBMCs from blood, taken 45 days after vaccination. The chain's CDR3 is CASSLGALSGNEQYF. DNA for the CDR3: TGTGCCAGCAGTTTAGGGGCTTTGTCAGGGAACGAGCAGTACTTC.